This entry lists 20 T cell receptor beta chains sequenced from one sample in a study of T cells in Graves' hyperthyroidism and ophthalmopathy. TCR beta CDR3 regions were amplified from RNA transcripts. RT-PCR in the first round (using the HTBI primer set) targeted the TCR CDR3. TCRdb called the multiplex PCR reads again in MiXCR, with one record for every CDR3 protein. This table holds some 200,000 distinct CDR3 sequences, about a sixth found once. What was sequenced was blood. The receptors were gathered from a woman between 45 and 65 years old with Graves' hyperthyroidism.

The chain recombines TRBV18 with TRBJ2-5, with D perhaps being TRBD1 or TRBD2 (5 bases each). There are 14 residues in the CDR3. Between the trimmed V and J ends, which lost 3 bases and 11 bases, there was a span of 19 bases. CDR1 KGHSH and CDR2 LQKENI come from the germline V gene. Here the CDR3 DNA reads TGTGCCAGCTCACCCAACCGGGACCCACCACCACAGTACTTC. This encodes CASSPNRDPPPQYF.

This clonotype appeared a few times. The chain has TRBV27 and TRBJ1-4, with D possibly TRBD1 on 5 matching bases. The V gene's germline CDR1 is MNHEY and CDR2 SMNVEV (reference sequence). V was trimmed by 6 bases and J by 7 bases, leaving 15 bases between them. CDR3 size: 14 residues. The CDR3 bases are TGTGCCAGCAGGCGGGGGGGTTTTAGTGAAAAACTGTTTTTT. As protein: CASRRGGFSEKLFF.

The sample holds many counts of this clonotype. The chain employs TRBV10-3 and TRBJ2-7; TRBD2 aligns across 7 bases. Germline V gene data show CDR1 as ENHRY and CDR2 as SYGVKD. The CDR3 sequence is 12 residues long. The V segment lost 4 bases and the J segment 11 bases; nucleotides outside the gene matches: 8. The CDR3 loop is CAISGRGTKEYF. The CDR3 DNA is TGTGCCATCAGTGGTAGAGGGACTAAGGAGTACTTC.

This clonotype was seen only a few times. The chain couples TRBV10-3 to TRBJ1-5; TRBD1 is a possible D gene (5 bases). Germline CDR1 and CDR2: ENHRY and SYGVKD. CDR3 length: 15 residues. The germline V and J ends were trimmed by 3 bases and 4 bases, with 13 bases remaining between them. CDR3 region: CAISELQAGNQPQHF. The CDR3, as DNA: TGTGCCATCAGTGAACTTCAGGCAGGGAATCAGCCCCAGCATTTT.

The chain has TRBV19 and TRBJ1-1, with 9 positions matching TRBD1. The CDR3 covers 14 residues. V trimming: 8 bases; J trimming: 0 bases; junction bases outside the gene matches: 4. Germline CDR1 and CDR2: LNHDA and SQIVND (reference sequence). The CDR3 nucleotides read TGTGCCAGTCTGGACAGGGGAATGAACACTGAAGCTTTCTTT. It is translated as CASLDRGMNTEAFF.

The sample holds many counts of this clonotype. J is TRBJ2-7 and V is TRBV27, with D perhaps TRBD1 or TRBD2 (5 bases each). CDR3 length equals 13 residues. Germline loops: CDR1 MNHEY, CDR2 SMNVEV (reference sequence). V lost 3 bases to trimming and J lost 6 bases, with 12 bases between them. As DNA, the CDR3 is TGTGCCAGCAGTTTTGGGGGAATTGGCGAGCAGTACTTC. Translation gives CASSFGGIGEQYF.

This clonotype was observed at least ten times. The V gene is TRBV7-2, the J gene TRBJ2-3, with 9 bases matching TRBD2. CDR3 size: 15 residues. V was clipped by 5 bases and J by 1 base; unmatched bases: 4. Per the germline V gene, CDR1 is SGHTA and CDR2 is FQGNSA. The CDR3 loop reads CASSNSGSGTDTQYF. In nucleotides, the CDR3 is TGTGCCAGCAGCAATAGCGGGAGCGGCACAGATACGCAGTATTTT.

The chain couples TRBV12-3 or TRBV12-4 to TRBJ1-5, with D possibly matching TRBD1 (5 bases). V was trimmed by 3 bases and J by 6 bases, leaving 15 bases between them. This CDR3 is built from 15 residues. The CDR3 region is CASSFWGLGGQPQHF. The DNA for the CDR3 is TGTGCCAGCAGTTTTTGGGGACTGGGAGGTCAGCCCCAGCATTTT.

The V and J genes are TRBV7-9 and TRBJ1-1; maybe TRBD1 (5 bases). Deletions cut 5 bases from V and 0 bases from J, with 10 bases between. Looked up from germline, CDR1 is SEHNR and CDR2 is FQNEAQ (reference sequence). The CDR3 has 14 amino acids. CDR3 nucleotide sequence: TGTGCCAGCAGCGCGGGACCGATGAACACTGAAGCTTTCTTT. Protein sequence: CASSAGPMNTEAFF.

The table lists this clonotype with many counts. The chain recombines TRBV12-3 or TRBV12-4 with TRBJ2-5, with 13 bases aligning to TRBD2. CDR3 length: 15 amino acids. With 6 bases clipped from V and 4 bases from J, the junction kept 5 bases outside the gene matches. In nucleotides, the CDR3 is TGTGCCAGCAGCACTAGCGGGAGGGCCCCAGAGACCCAGTACTTC. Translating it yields CASSTSGRAPETQYF.

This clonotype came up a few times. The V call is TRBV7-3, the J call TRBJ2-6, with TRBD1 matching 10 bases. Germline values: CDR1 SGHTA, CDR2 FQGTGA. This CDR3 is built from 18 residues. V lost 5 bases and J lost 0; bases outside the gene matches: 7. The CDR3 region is CASSGRTGGFSGANVLTF. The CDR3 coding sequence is TGTGCCAGCAGCGGAAGGACAGGGGGATTCTCTGGGGCCAACGTCCTGACTTTC.

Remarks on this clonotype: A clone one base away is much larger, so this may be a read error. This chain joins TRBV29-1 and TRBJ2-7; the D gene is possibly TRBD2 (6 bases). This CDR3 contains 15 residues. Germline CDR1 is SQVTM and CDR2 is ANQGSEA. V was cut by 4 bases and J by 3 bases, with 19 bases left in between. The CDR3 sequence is CSVVRSGEPFYEQYF. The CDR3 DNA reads TGCAGCGTTGTCCGTTCGGGGGAGCCCTTCTACGAGCAGTACTTC.

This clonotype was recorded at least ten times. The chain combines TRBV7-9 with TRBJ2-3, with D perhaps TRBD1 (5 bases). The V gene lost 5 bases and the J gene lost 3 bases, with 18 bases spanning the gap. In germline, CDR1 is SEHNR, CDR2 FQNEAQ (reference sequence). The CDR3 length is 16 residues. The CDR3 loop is CASSIIKQALTDTQYF. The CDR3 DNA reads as TGTGCCAGCAGCATTATCAAACAGGCTTTAACAGATACGCAGTATTTT. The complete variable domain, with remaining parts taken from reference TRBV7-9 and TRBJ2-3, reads DTGVSQNPRHKITKRGQNVTFRCDPISEHNRLYWYRQTLGQGPEFLTYFQNEAQLEKSRLLSDRFSAERPKGSFSTLEIQRTEQGDSAMYLCASSIIKQALTDTQYFGPGTRLTVL.

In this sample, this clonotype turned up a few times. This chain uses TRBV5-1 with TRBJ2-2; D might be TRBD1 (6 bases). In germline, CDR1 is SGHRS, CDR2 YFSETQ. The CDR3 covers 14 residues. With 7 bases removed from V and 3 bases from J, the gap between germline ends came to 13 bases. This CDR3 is CASGRGQYTGELFF. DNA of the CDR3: TGCGCCAGCGGAAGAGGACAGTACACCGGGGAGCTGTTTTTT.

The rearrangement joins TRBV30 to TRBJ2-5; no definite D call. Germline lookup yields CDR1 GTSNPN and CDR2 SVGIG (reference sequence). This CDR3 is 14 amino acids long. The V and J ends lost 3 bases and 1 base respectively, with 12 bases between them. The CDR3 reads CAWRRLGFQETQYF. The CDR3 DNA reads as TGTGCCTGGAGACGACTGGGTTTCCAAGAGACCCAGTACTTC.

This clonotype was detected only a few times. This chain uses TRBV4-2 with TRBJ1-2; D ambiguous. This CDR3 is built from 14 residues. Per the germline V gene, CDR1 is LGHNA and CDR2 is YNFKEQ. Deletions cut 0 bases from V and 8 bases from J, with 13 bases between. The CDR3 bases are TGTGCCAGCAGCCAAGATTTCGCGGGGAGGGGCTACACCTTC. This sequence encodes CASSQDFAGRGYTF.

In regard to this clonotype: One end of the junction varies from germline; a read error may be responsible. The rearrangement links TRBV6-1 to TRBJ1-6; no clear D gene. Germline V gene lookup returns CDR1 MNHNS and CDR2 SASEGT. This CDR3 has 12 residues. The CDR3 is CASCVHNSPLHF. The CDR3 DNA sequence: TGTGCCAGCTGCGTTCATAACTCACCCCTCCACTTT.

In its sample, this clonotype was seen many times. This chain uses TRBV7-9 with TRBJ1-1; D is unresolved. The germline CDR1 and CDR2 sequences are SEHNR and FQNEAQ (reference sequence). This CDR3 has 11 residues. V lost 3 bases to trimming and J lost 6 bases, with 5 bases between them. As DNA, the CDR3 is TGTGCCAGCAGCTTGCTCCCTGAAGCTTTCTTT. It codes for CASSLLPEAFF. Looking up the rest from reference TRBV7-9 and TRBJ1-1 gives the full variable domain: DTGVSQNPRHKITKRGQNVTFRCDPISEHNRLYWYRQTLGQGPEFLTYFQNEAQLEKSRLLSDRFSAERPKGSFSTLEIQRTEQGDSAMYLCASSLLPEAFFGQGTRLTVV.

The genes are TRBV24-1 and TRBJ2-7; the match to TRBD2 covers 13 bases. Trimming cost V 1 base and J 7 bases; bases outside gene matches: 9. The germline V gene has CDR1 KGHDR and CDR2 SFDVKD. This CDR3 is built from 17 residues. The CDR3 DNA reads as TGTGCCACCAGTGATTTACATCGGACTAGCGGGAGTAATGAGCAGTACTTC. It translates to CATSDLHRTSGSNEQYF.

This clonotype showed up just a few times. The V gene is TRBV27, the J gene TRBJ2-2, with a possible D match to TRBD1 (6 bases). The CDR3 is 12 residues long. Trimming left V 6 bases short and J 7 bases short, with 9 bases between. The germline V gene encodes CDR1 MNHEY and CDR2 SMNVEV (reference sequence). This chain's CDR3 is CASRDSIGELFF. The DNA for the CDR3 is TGTGCCAGCAGGGACAGTATCGGGGAGCTGTTTTTT.